This paragraph covers one TCR beta chain sequence. What it binds is not known. The data belong to a study of CXCR3-negative and CXCR3-positive naive CD8 T cells. About the study: With about 1.5 +/- 0.3 million reads per library, the TRB reads numbered about 135 million in total.

CDR3 length equals 15 residues. Germline V lookup: CDR1 LGHDT, CDR2 YNNKEL (reference sequence). Whole-study findings and limits: Comparably high diversity was seen in both naive subsets, and much lower diversity in memory CD8+ cells. It was found that naive subsets had comparable surface CD5, and TCR strength was inferred from TRB CDR3 properties. More hydrophobic TRB CDR3s occurred in CXCR3-positive than in CXCR3-negative naive cells. With respect to TRBV-TRBJ usage, naive CXCR3-negative and CXCR3-positive cells were similar; memory differed.

The libraries of TRB cDNA were constructed through 5' RACE using UMI labels. TCRdb reworked the 5' RACE reads into one entry per CDR3 protein, no DNA. Its listing shows about 98,000 distinct CDR3 sequences. This clonotype originated in a human donor in good health. Some clones in this sample may be carry-over from other donors' samples. V gene TRBV3-1 combines with J gene TRBJ2-7; TCRdb's D gene call, TRBD1, goes unchecked for lack of DNA. Source material: naive CXCR3+ CD8+ T cells from blood. Subset indicated: CD45RO-CCR7+CD27+CD95- naive CD8+ T cells expressing CXCR3 (TNR3+). The chain's CDR3 is CARKTVSSPPYEQYF.